Listed below are T cell receptor beta chains from one sample, sequenced in a study of cytomegalovirus exposure and HLA in healthy donors. Generated by immunoSEQ multiplex PCR, the TCRdb table keeps only in-frame clones and is missing some. The sample has about 130,000 clones, more than 65% seen once. The sample taken for sequencing was PBMCs. These receptors originate from a male donor in good health and CMV-seropositive. CDR3s include the opening cysteine and the closing phenylalanine or tryptophan. Each record gives: CDR3 DNA, CDR3 protein, V gene, clone size, J gene, D gene. A D gene is named only where the DNA matches it firmly. Clone size is shown for a subset of rows, as once, few, many or a class of expanded clone.

cdr3_nt: TGTGCCAGCAGTTACGAGTGGACAGAAGATTCACCCCTCCACTTT
cdr3_aa: CASSYEWTEDSPLHF
v_call: TRBV6-5
clone_size: once
j_call: TRBJ1-6
d_call: .

cdr3_nt: TGTGCCAGCAGCCAAGGGACAGGTGTAGCTTTCTTT
cdr3_aa: CASSQGTGVAFF
v_call: TRBV7-8
clone_size: .
j_call: TRBJ1-1
d_call: TRBD1

cdr3_nt: TGTGCCAGCAGCCCGGGGACAGGGGGACGCGAACAGTACTTC
cdr3_aa: CASSPGTGGREQYF
v_call: TRBV7-8
clone_size: .
j_call: TRBJ2-7
d_call: TRBD1

cdr3_nt: TGTGCCAGCACCCCGGGGGGCGGATCTAATGAAAAACTGTTTTTT
cdr3_aa: CASTPGGGSNEKLFF
v_call: TRBV5-4
clone_size: .
j_call: TRBJ1-4
d_call: .

cdr3_nt: TGTGCCAGCAGTACCGAGGGTAGGGAAAAACTGTTTTTT
cdr3_aa: CASSTEGREKLFF
v_call: TRBV28
clone_size: .
j_call: TRBJ1-4
d_call: .

cdr3_nt: TGTGCCAAAAGCGGCCCCCAGAAAAACAGTCAGTACTTC
cdr3_aa: CAKSGPQKNSQYF
v_call: TRBV9
clone_size: few
j_call: TRBJ2-4
d_call: .

cdr3_nt: TGCGCCAGCAGCCATGAGCAACGCCCGGCTAACTATGGCTACACCTTC
cdr3_aa: CASSHEQRPANYGYTF
v_call: TRBV4-1
clone_size: few
j_call: TRBJ1-2
d_call: .

cdr3_nt: TGTGCCAGCAGTGGTTTGACATCTGGGGCCAACGTCCTGACTTTC
cdr3_aa: CASSGLTSGANVLTF
v_call: TRBV2
clone_size: .
j_call: TRBJ2-6
d_call: .

cdr3_nt: TGTGCCAGCAGTGCCTCGGACAGTAACTACGAGCAGTACTTC
cdr3_aa: CASSASDSNYEQYF
v_call: TRBV6-1
clone_size: .
j_call: TRBJ2-7
d_call: .

cdr3_nt: TGTGCCTCTATGGATGCGGGTTCCACCGGGGAGCTGTTTTTT
cdr3_aa: CASMDAGSTGELFF
v_call: TRBV28
clone_size: .
j_call: TRBJ2-2
d_call: .

cdr3_nt: TGTGCCAGCAGCCGTACTAGTCACAATGAGCAGTTCTTC
cdr3_aa: CASSRTSHNEQFF
v_call: TRBV7-2
clone_size: .
j_call: TRBJ2-1
d_call: .

cdr3_nt: TGTGCCAGCAGCTTCGGGGTCGGGGAGCAGTTCTTC
cdr3_aa: CASSFGVGEQFF
v_call: TRBV11-3
clone_size: .
j_call: TRBJ2-1
d_call: .

cdr3_nt: TGCGCCAGCAGCTTGTATACGGAGCTGGCTGGAGAGCAGTACTTC
cdr3_aa: CASSLYTELAGEQYF
v_call: TRBV5-1
clone_size: .
j_call: TRBJ2-7
d_call: .

cdr3_nt: TGTGCCAGCAAGGGACTAGCGGACACCGGGGAGCTGTTTTTT
cdr3_aa: CASKGLADTGELFF
v_call: TRBV10-3
clone_size: few
j_call: TRBJ2-2
d_call: TRBD2

cdr3_nt: TGTGCCAGCAGTTGGGGGGATGAGCAGTTCTTC
cdr3_aa: CASSWGDEQFF
v_call: TRBV27
clone_size: .
j_call: TRBJ2-1
d_call: .

cdr3_nt: TGTGCCATCAGTGTATCGACAGAGCAGTTCTTC
cdr3_aa: CAISVSTEQFF
v_call: TRBV10-3
clone_size: .
j_call: TRBJ2-1
d_call: .

cdr3_nt: TGTGCCAGCTCACCAATCGATAGACAGTACTATGGCTACACCTTC
cdr3_aa: CASSPIDRQYYGYTF
v_call: TRBV18
clone_size: .
j_call: TRBJ1-2
d_call: .

cdr3_nt: TGTGCCAGCAGAACAGCTATGAACACTGAAGCTTTCTTT
cdr3_aa: CASRTAMNTEAFF
v_call: TRBV6-1
clone_size: .
j_call: TRBJ1-1
d_call: .

cdr3_nt: TGTGCCAGCTCACCAGAAGTAGGAGAACATGGCTACACCTTC
cdr3_aa: CASSPEVGEHGYTF
v_call: TRBV18
clone_size: .
j_call: TRBJ1-2
d_call: .

cdr3_nt: TGTGCCAGCAGCCACGCCAGCGGGCTCTCTGGAAACACCATATATTTT
cdr3_aa: CASSHASGLSGNTIYF
v_call: TRBV11-2
clone_size: .
j_call: TRBJ1-3
d_call: .

cdr3_nt: TGTGCCAGCAGCGCAGACGGCAGCGGCACAGATACGCAGTATTTT
cdr3_aa: CASSADGSGTDTQYF
v_call: TRBV28
clone_size: .
j_call: TRBJ2-3
d_call: .

cdr3_nt: TGTGCCAGCAGGGAGACTAGCGGGCCCGGGGAGCTGTTTTTT
cdr3_aa: CASRETSGPGELFF
v_call: TRBV2
clone_size: .
j_call: TRBJ2-2
d_call: TRBD2

cdr3_nt: TGTGCCAGCAGTTCAAGGGGCGGGAGCACTGAAGCTTTCTTT
cdr3_aa: CASSSRGGSTEAFF
v_call: TRBV27
clone_size: .
j_call: TRBJ1-1
d_call: .

cdr3_nt: TGTGCCAGCTCACCACGGACAGGGGGGAACACTGAAGCTTTCTTT
cdr3_aa: CASSPRTGGNTEAFF
v_call: TRBV18
clone_size: .
j_call: TRBJ1-1
d_call: TRBD1

cdr3_nt: TGTGCCAGCAGCTTAAACAGGGGAGTGGAGACCCAGTACTTC
cdr3_aa: CASSLNRGVETQYF
v_call: TRBV7-2
clone_size: .
j_call: TRBJ2-5
d_call: TRBD1

cdr3_nt: TGTGCCAGCAGTGAGTTTTTAGCAGGGCCCGGGGCCAACGTCCTGACTTTC
cdr3_aa: CASSEFLAGPGANVLTF
v_call: TRBV2
clone_size: .
j_call: TRBJ2-6
d_call: .

cdr3_nt: TGTGCCAGCAGCTTAGATAGGACAGGTGGTGGAAAACTGTTTTTT
cdr3_aa: CASSLDRTGGGKLFF
v_call: TRBV11-2
clone_size: once
j_call: TRBJ1-4
d_call: TRBD1

cdr3_nt: TGTGCCAGCAGCTTGGGTAGCGGGAGTTGGGTTACGCAGTATTTT
cdr3_aa: CASSLGSGSWVTQYF
v_call: TRBV5-6
clone_size: .
j_call: TRBJ2-3
d_call: TRBD2

cdr3_nt: TGTGCCAGCAGTTTAACAGGGGGTTTTTTGGATGAGCAGTTCTTC
cdr3_aa: CASSLTGGFLDEQFF
v_call: TRBV28
clone_size: few
j_call: TRBJ2-1
d_call: TRBD1

cdr3_nt: TGTGCCAGCAGTCAAGACAGGGGAGTGGGAGAGACCCAGTACTTC
cdr3_aa: CASSQDRGVGETQYF
v_call: TRBV6-5
clone_size: .
j_call: TRBJ2-5
d_call: TRBD1

cdr3_nt: TGTGCCAGCAGCTTAGGGGGGACAGGGGGCCCTTACGAGCAGTACTTC
cdr3_aa: CASSLGGTGGPYEQYF
v_call: TRBV7-9
clone_size: .
j_call: TRBJ2-7
d_call: TRBD1

cdr3_nt: TGTGCCAGCAGGGAGGGGACAGGGACAAATAACTATGGCTACACCTTC
cdr3_aa: CASREGTGTNNYGYTF
v_call: TRBV11-2
clone_size: once
j_call: TRBJ1-2
d_call: TRBD1

cdr3_nt: TGTGCCAGCGGCCCCTTCAAGCGAGGAGTATCCTTT
cdr3_aa: CASGPFKRGVSF
v_call: TRBV28
clone_size: .
j_call: TRBJ1-1
d_call: .

cdr3_nt: TGTGCCAGCAGCTTAGTTGTGGACAGGGATTCCAATTCACCCCTCCACTTT
cdr3_aa: CASSLVVDRDSNSPLHF
v_call: TRBV11-2
clone_size: few
j_call: TRBJ1-6
d_call: TRBD1

cdr3_nt: TGTGCCAGCAGCAAACGCAGCGAGGTCGGTGGAAACACCATATATTTT
cdr3_aa: CASSKRSEVGGNTIYF
v_call: TRBV21-1
clone_size: once
j_call: TRBJ1-3
d_call: .

cdr3_nt: TGTGCCAGCAGTTTGAAAAGCGGGAGGGGCACAGATACGCAGTATTTT
cdr3_aa: CASSLKSGRGTDTQYF
v_call: TRBV27
clone_size: .
j_call: TRBJ2-3
d_call: TRBD2

cdr3_nt: TGCAGCGTTGGACAGGGTGGCAATCAGCCCCAGCATTTT
cdr3_aa: CSVGQGGNQPQHF
v_call: TRBV29-1
clone_size: few
j_call: TRBJ1-5
d_call: TRBD1

cdr3_nt: TGTGCCAGCAGCCGACTGAGAGGACAGAAAAACACTGAAGCTTTCTTT
cdr3_aa: CASSRLRGQKNTEAFF
v_call: TRBV7-2
clone_size: .
j_call: TRBJ1-1
d_call: .

cdr3_nt: TGCGCCAGCAAAGTAGAGGGGGTCGGTGGTGGCTACACCTTC
cdr3_aa: CASKVEGVGGGYTF
v_call: TRBV5-1
clone_size: .
j_call: TRBJ1-2
d_call: .

cdr3_nt: TGTGCCAGCAGTGGACAGAACACCGGGGAGCTGTTTTTT
cdr3_aa: CASSGQNTGELFF
v_call: TRBV6-4
clone_size: .
j_call: TRBJ2-2
d_call: .